A single count supports the clone carrying this TCR beta chain. The target antigen is unknown. TCRdb analysed the reads with MiXCR anew, one entry per CDR3 protein. The data hold roughly 310,000 distinct CDR3 sequences, with about 28% observed a single time. These data belong to a study of T cell repertoires in cytomegalovirus infection. Overall study: HLA-B-restricted CMV epitopes that are well studied, plus recently identified HLA-C-restricted ones, were used by the study. Public TCR beta signatures indicated both CMV infection and matching HLA type.

Study-wide findings and caveats: In two of eight donors, the top clonotype was HLA-C-restricted CMV-specific.

This CDR3 is built from 10 residues. Germline assignment: CDR1 LNHDA and CDR2 SQIVND (reference sequence). V was pared by 8 bases and J by 7 bases, with 6 bases between. J is TRBJ1-5 and V is TRBV19, with D uncertain. Sequencing used cultured PBMCs, obtained from culture after CMV antigen stimulation. The receptor's source is a human donor in good health (CMV status not recorded). Some clones in this sample may be carry-over from other donors' samples. As DNA, the CDR3 is TGTGCCAGTGGCGTCCAGCCCCAGCATTTT. Translating it yields CASGVQPQHF.